This record covers a single T cell receptor beta chain. Antigen unknown. At one end, the junction sequence differs from germline, possibly due to a read error. These data belong to a study of shared clonotypes between healthy human individuals. The study, taken as a whole, reports: The study's rarefaction showed incomplete sorted-subset sequencing despite large depth.

Original handling: In the immunoSEQ data, sequences were junction-only and lacked quality scores, so filtering differed. Assay: immunoSEQ multiplex PCR; the TCRdb copy retains only in-frame clones and omits some. That table gives V, J and clone size, and the DNA gave D and trimming. Of around 700,000 clones listed, around 92% were seen once; the top ten hold nearly 25%. As defined, naive CD8 cells were CD45RO-negative and positively selected for CCR7, with terminally differentiated effector memory CD45RA+ cells excluded. Germline values: CDR1 SQVTM, CDR2 ANQGSEA. The CDR3 loop spans 15 amino acids. V gene TRBV29-1 combines with J gene TRBJ1-3; perhaps TRBD1 as D (5 bases). The sequence was obtained from a man aged 25-45 years in good health. The sequenced sample consisted of naive CD8+ T cells sorted from blood. The CDR3 loop is CSVEIQGESVNTIYF. The CDR3 coding sequence is TGCAGCGTTGAGATCCAGGGAGAATCTGTAAACACCATATATTTT.